This T cell receptor (beta chain) was recorded in a study of shared clonotypes between healthy human individuals. Study-wide context: Samples came from two female and three male donors aged 18 to 49. The study used three CD4 naive, three CD4 memory, two CD8 naive and one CD8 memory plate per donor. Findings and limits, study-wide: Generally, estimated richness proved larger in naive subsets than it did in memory subsets. Clonotype sharing among donors was thought likely to change with sequencing depth.

This clone was observed once. The target antigen is unknown. Measured with immunoSEQ multiplex PCR; TCRdb has only the in-frame clones, and not every one. The sample holds roughly 1.5 million clones; approximately 98% are singletons and the top ten take 0.45%. The sequence derives from a man aged 25-40 years in good health. Material: naive CD4+ T cells sorted from blood. Subset noted: CD45RA+ positively selected.

CDR3: CASSDRAHTDTQYF. The CDR3 DNA is TGTGCCAGCAGTGACAGGGCCCACACAGATACGCAGTATTTT. The chain is built from TRBV2 and TRBJ2-3; weak D call: TRBD1 (5 bases). V lost 3 bases and J 2 bases, leaving 9 bases between the germline ends. The length of the CDR3 is 14 residues. Germline lookup yields CDR1 SNHLY and CDR2 FYNNEI.